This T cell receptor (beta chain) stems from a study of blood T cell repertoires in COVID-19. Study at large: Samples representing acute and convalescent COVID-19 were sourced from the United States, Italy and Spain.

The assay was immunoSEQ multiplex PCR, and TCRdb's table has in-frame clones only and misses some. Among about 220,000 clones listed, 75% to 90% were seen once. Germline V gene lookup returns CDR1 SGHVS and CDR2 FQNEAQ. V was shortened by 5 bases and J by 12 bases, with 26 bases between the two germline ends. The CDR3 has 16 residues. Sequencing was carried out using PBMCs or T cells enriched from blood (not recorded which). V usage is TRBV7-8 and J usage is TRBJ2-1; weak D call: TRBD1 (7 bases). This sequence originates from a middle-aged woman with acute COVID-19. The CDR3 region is CASSRRAGGHSLGQFF. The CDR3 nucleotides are TGTGCCAGCAGCCGGAGGGCAGGGGGGCATAGCCTGGGGCAGTTCTTC. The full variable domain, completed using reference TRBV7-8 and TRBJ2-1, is GAGVSQSPRYKVAKRGQDVALRCDPISGHVSLFWYQQALGQGPEFLTYFQNEAQLDKSGLPSDRFFAERPEGSVSTLKIQRTQQEDSAVYLCASSRRAGGHSLGQFFGPGTRLTVL.